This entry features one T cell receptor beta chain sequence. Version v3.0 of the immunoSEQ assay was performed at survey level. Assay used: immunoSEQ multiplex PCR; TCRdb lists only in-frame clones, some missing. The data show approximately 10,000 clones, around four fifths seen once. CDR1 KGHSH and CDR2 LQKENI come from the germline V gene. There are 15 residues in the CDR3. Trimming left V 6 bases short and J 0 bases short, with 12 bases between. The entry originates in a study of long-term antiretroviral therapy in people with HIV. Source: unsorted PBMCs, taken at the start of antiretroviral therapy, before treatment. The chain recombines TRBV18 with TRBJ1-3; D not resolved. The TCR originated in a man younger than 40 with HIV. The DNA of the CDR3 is TGTGCCAGCTCCGCCACGGCGAGCTCTGGAAACACCATATATTTT. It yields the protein CASSATASSGNTIYF.